This T cell receptor (beta chain) is from a study of blood T cell repertoires in COVID-19. For the study at large: In each case, the material was cDNA or gDNA derived from T cells, B-cell-depleted T cells, or PBMCs.

The study drew participants aged about 18 to 89 years from about two dozen US areas. Membership in each cohort depended on participant-reported clinical history. V gave up 2 bases and J gave up 8 bases; unmatched junction bases: 5. The CDR3 has 13 amino acids. Looked up from germline, CDR1 is SGHVS and CDR2 is FQNEAQ. The table came from immunoSEQ multiplex PCR; TCRdb's copy has only in-frame clones and leaves some out. The sample includes 150,000 to 200,000 clones, 88% of them seen just once. The source material was PBMCs or T cells enriched from blood (not recorded which). This clonotype originated in a woman between 18 and 29 years old who had recovered from COVID-19. The chain recombines TRBV7-8 with TRBJ1-1; the match to TRBD1 covers 7 bases. CDR3 bases: TGTGCCAGCAGCTTATCAGGGGGTGGGGAAGCTTTCTTT. Translated: CASSLSGGGEAFF.